This T cell receptor (beta chain) appears in the sequencing data of a study of cytomegalovirus exposure and HLA in healthy donors. Researchers ran the PCR with 60 Vbeta and 13 Jbeta primers. Profiled with immunoSEQ multiplex PCR; TCRdb holds only in-frame clones, not every one. The repertoire holds 200,000 or so clones, with 85% to 90% as singletons. About this clone: The antigen is undetermined.

Whole-study findings and limits: In an earlier analysis, most TCR beta V segments were productive about 90% or about 30% of the time. A later analysis showed TCR association rates differing by HLA locus, peaking at DRB1 and lowest at HLA-C.

This receptor was taken from a human donor in good health. The sequenced sample consisted of PBMCs.

The CDR3 DNA sequence: TGTGCCAGCAGTGAACAGGGCAACTATGGCTACACCTTC. Translation: CASSEQGNYGYTF. The J gene is TRBJ1-2, the V gene TRBV6-1, with a tentative D call TRBD1 (5 bases). The CDR3 spans 13 residues. V lost 2 bases to trimming and J lost 2 bases, with 6 bases between them. Germline CDR1 is MNHNS and CDR2 is SASEGT.